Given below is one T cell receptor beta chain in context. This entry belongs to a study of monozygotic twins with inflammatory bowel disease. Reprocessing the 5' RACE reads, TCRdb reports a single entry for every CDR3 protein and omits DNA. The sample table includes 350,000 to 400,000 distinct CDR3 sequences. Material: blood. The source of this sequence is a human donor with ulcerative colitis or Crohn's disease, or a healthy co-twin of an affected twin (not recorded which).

This CDR3 is CASSSSGQLNTEAFF. This chain uses TRBV7-3 with TRBJ1-1; checking the TCRdb D call of TRBD1 is not possible without DNA. The CDR3 totals 15 residues. In germline, CDR1 is SGHTA, CDR2 FQGTGA.